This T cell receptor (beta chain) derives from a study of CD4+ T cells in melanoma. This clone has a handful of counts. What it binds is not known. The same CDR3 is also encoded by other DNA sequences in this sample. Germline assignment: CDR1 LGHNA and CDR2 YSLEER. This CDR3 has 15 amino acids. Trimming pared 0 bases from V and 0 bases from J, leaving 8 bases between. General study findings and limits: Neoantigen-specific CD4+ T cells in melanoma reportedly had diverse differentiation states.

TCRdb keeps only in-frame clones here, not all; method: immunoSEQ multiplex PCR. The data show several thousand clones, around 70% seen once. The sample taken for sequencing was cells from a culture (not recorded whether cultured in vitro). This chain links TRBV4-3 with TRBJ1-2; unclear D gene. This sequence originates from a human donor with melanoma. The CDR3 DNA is TGCGCCAGCAGCCAAGACAGGACCGCTAACTATGGCTACACCTTC. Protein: CASSQDRTANYGYTF.